The text below deals with one T cell receptor (beta chain). CDR1 and CDR2 (germline): SGHNT, YYREEE (reference sequence). This CDR3 comprises 15 residues. V lost 0 bases to trimming and J lost 4 bases; unmatched junction nucleotides: 7. Libraries were prepared by immunoSEQ multiplex PCR; TCRdb keeps only in-frame clonotypes and omits some of them. The sample yields tens of thousands of clones, 93% seen once. This specimen comes from a study of T cell changes during pregnancy in multiple sclerosis. Specimen: peripheral blood, collected after pregnancy. This clonotype originated in a female donor with multiple sclerosis, enrolled in a pregnancy study. V is TRBV5-4 and J is TRBJ2-7; 7 bases map to TRBD1. In DNA, the CDR3 is TGTGCCAGCAGCTTGGGACAGGGTACGGGATACGAGCAGTACTTC. As protein: CASSLGQGTGYEQYF.